The T cell receptor beta chain under discussion was sequenced for a study of technical replicates of blood from several donors. The V and J ends lost 2 bases and 4 bases respectively, with 17 bases between them. Germline loops: CDR1 SQVTM, CDR2 ANQGSEA. The CDR3 spans 15 residues. The data were produced by immunoSEQ multiplex PCR, yet TCRdb's version contains in-frame clones alone and is incomplete. The sample includes more than 65,000 clones, 94% of them seen just once. The sample was T cells isolated from PBMCs. This sequence was found in a human donor in good health. This chain uses TRBV29-1 with TRBJ1-1; no clear D. The CDR3 coding sequence is TGCAGCGTTGAATTGAGGTCCCCCCCTACCACTGAAGCTTTCTTT. Translation gives CSVELRSPPTTEAFF.